The 14 T cell receptor beta chains reported below all come from one sample, sequenced in a study of blood T cells in healthy people across ages. For the second PCR, which ran for 7 to 11 cycles, a sample-barcoded 5' primer and a J-beta primer mix were used. TCRdb reanalysed the 5' RACE reads using MiXCR and keeps one entry per CDR3 protein. This sample has 760,000 or so distinct CDR3 sequences, with approximately 25% found just once. Separately, the same data were catalogued under a study of T cells of mothers and their children.

Sample: blood. These receptors were collected from a boy younger than 18 in good health.

V usage is TRBV28 and J usage is TRBJ1-1; 7 positions match TRBD1. This CDR3 is built from 14 residues. Germline V gene data show CDR1 as MDHEN and CDR2 as SYDVKM. The junction had 7 bases not matched to a gene; V was cut back by 6 bases and J by 3 bases. The CDR3 coding sequence is TGTGCCAGCAGAGAGACAGGGTTGGACACTGAAGCTTTCTTT. Translated: CASRETGLDTEAFF.

This clonotype was detected a few times. The chain employs TRBV4-3 and TRBJ2-5; 11 bases line up with TRBD2. Germline loops: CDR1 LGHNA, CDR2 YSLEER. The CDR3 length is 15 residues. Trimming took 1 base from V and 4 from J; bases not matched to a gene: 2. CDR3 sequence reads: CASSQGLAGTETQYF. The CDR3 DNA reads as TGCGCCAGCAGCCAAGGACTAGCGGGGACAGAGACCCAGTACTTC.

This rearrangement joins TRBV27 to TRBJ1-1; D remains ambiguous. Trimming cost V 0 bases and J 5 bases, with 7 bases left between them. This CDR3 region has 13 residues. Germline assignment: CDR1 MNHEY and CDR2 SMNVEV (reference sequence). The CDR3 is CASSLSHSTEAFF. Here the CDR3 DNA reads TGTGCCAGCAGTTTATCACACAGTACTGAAGCTTTCTTT.

This clonotype was seen a few times. In nucleotides, the CDR3 is TGTGCCAGCAGCTTAGGGCCTCGAGGGACCCAGTACTTC. This codes for CASSLGPRGTQYF. V and J are TRBV7-3 and TRBJ2-5; no clear D gene. CDR3 length: 13 residues. Germline-derived CDR1 and CDR2 are SGHTA and FQGTGA. V gave up 2 bases and J gave up 7 bases, with 11 bases separating them.

This clonotype came up a few times. The chain recombines TRBV6-6 with TRBJ2-1; D gene ambiguous. Trimming took off 1 base at V and 0 bases at J, with 10 bases between the two ends. Germline CDR1 MNHNY, CDR2 SVGAGI (reference sequence). This CDR3 is 16 amino acids long. CDR3 protein: CASSYLSPSSYNEQFF. The CDR3 nucleotides are TGTGCCAGCAGTTACTTAAGCCCTAGCTCCTACAATGAGCAGTTCTTC.

The chain's CDR3 is CASSTSPDLNEKLFF. The CDR3 DNA is TGTGCCAGCAGCACAAGTCCGGACCTTAATGAAAAACTGTTTTTT. The chain combines TRBV11-2 with TRBJ1-4; D is uncertain. The CDR3 consists of 15 residues. Trimming stripped 5 bases from V and 4 bases from J, with 14 bases between. Germline V CDR1 and CDR2: SGHAT, FQNNGV.

The V gene is TRBV7-2, the J gene TRBJ2-1; D gene ambiguous. The V end was cut by 2 bases, the J end by 8 bases, with 7 bases between. Germline V CDR1 and CDR2: SGHTA, FQGNSA. There are 12 residues in the CDR3. The CDR3 spells CASSLLFYEQFF. For the CDR3, the DNA is TGTGCCAGCAGCTTACTTTTCTATGAGCAGTTCTTC.

The V and J genes are TRBV4-1 and TRBJ2-1; 12 bases agree with TRBD1. This CDR3 spans 17 amino acids. Germline loops: CDR1 MGHRA, CDR2 YSYEKL. V shed 2 bases, J shed 4 bases, and the junction held 6 bases outside the gene matches. The CDR3 is CASSQSGTGGSYNEQFF. In nucleotides, the CDR3 is TGCGCCAGCAGCCAAAGCGGGACAGGGGGCTCATACAATGAGCAGTTCTTC.

The chain recombines TRBV6-1 with TRBJ2-5, with 10 bases matching TRBD2. The CDR3 covers 17 residues. The J segment lost 4 bases and the V segment lost 1 base, leaving 9 bases of the junction unmatched. CDR1 MNHNS and CDR2 SASEGT come from the germline V gene. The CDR3 bases are TGTGCCAGCAGTGAAGGCCTAGCGGGGGTGTGGCGAGAGACCCAGTACTTC. Translating gives CASSEGLAGVWRETQYF.

The chain links TRBV29-1 to TRBJ2-7; D ambiguous. This CDR3 has 12 residues. CDR1 SQVTM and CDR2 ANQGSEA come from the germline V gene. V was shortened by 5 bases and J by 0 bases, with 8 bases between the two germline ends. CDR3 DNA sequence: TGCAGCGTTAGGGCCGACTCCTACGAGCAGTACTTC. It translates to CSVRADSYEQYF.

This clonotype was seen a handful of times. The junction departs from germline at one end; a sequencing error may be responsible. V gene TRBV2 combines with J gene TRBJ1-1; D not certain. The V gene's germline CDR1 is SNHLY and CDR2 FYNNEI. CDR3 size: 12 residues. CDR3 bases: TGTGCCAGCAACGGTGGGTGGACTGGAGCTTTCTTT. It codes for CASNGGWTGAFF.

The V and J genes are TRBV4-3 and TRBJ2-1, with 10 bases lining up with TRBD1. In germline, CDR1 is LGHNA, CDR2 YSLEER. The trim removed 5 bases at V and 7 bases at J, leaving 8 bases unmatched. This CDR3 has 15 amino acids. Here the CDR3 reads CASSNRDRGWNEQFF. The CDR3 DNA is TGCGCCAGCAGCAACCGGGACAGGGGTTGGAATGAGCAGTTCTTC.

On this clonotype: The junction departs from the called germline gene at one end, perhaps through a read error. The rearrangement links TRBV28 to TRBJ2-1; TRBD1 might be the D (5 bases). The CDR3 length is 12 residues. The germline gives CDR1 MDHEN, CDR2 SYDVKM. CDR3 residues: CANIGSDNDQFF. CDR3 bases: TGTGCCAACATAGGGTCGGACAATGATCAGTTCTTC.

The table lists this clonotype with a few counts. The chain joins TRBV28 to TRBJ2-7; D unclear. This CDR3 spans 13 amino acids. V lost 3 bases and J lost 3, with 9 bases in between. Germline assignment: CDR1 MDHEN and CDR2 SYDVKM. The CDR3 protein is CASSFDNFYEQYF. The CDR3 DNA reads TGTGCCAGCAGTTTCGACAATTTCTACGAGCAGTACTTC. The whole variable domain, filled in from reference TRBV28 and TRBJ2-7, reads DVKVTQSSRYLVKRTGEKVFLECVQDMDHENMFWYRQDPGLGLRLIYFSYDVKMKEKGDIPEGYSVSREKKERFSLILESASTNQTSMYLCASSFDNFYEQYFGPGTRLTVT.